A single sample gave rise to the 2 T cell receptor beta chains below, sequenced in a study of T cell responses to AZD1222 COVID-19 vaccine. Assay: immunoSEQ multiplex PCR; the TCRdb copy retains only in-frame clones and omits some. The sample lists 140,000 to 150,000 clones; roughly 92% were seen once. The source material was peripheral blood, sampled on day 0 of AZD1222 vaccination. The source is an adult in good health.

The chain recombines TRBV11-2 with TRBJ1-2, with D hard to call. The CDR3 covers 16 residues. Trimming took 5 bases from V and 0 from J, leaving 16 bases between them. Germline-derived CDR1 and CDR2 are SGHAT and FQNNGV. This chain's CDR3 is CASSLWPATANYGYTF. The CDR3 region has the DNA TGTGCCAGCAGCCTATGGCCGGCCACAGCTAACTATGGCTACACCTTC.

The J gene is TRBJ2-3, the V gene TRBV6-5; the D is unclear. The CDR3 is 15 residues long. Germline CDR1 reads MNHEY; CDR2 reads SVGAGI. Trimming removed 6 bases from V and 1 base from J, with 14 bases in between. CDR3 residues: CASRRVVWGTDTQYF. For the CDR3, the DNA is TGTGCCAGCAGAAGGGTAGTTTGGGGCACAGATACGCAGTATTTT.